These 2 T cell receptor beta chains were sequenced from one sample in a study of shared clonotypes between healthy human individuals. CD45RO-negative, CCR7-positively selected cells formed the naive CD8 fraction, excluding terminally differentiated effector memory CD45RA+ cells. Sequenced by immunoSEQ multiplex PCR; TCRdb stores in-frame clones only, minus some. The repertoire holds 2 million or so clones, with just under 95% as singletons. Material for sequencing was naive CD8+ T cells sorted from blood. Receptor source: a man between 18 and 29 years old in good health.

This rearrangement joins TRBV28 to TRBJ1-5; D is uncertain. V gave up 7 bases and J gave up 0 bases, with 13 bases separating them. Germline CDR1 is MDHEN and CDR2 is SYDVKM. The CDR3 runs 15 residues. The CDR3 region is CASIGPLDSNQPQHF. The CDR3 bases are TGTGCCAGCATCGGGCCATTGGATAGCAATCAGCCCCAGCATTTT.

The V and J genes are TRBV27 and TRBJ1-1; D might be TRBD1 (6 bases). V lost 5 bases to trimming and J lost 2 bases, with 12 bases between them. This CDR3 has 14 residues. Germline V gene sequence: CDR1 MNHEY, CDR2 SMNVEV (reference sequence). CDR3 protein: CASSLNRANTEAFF. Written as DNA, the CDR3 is TGTGCCAGCAGTCTGAACAGGGCCAACACTGAAGCTTTCTTT.